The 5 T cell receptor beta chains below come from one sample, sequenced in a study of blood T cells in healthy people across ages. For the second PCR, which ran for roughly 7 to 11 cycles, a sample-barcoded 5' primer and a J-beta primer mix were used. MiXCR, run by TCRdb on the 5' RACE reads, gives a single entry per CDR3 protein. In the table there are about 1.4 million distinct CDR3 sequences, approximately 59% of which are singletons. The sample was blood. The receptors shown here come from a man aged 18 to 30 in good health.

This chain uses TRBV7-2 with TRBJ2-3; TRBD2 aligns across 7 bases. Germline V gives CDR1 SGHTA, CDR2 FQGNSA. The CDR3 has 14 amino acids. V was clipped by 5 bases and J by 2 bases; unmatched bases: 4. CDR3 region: CASSRREYTDTQYF. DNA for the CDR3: TGTGCCAGCAGCCGGCGGGAGTACACAGATACGCAGTATTTT.

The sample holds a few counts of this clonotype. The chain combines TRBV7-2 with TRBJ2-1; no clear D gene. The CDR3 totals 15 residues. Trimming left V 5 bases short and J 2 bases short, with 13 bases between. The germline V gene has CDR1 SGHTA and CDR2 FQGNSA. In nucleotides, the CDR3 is TGTGCCAGCAGCCCAAGGAGTATAACCTACAATGAGCAGTTCTTC. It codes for CASSPRSITYNEQFF.

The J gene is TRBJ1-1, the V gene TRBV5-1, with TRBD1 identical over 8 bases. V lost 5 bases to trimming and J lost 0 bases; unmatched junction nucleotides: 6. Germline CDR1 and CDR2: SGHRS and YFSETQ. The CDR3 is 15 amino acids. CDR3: CASRAGGLMNTEAFF. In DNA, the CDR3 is TGCGCCAGCAGGGCAGGGGGCTTAATGAACACTGAAGCTTTCTTT. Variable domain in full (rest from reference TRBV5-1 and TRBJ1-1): KAGVTQTPRYLIKTRGQQVTLSCSPISGHRSVSWYQQTPGQGLQFLFEYFSETQRNKGNFPGRFSGRQFSNSRSEMNVSTLELGDSALYLCASRAGGLMNTEAFFGQGTRLTVV.

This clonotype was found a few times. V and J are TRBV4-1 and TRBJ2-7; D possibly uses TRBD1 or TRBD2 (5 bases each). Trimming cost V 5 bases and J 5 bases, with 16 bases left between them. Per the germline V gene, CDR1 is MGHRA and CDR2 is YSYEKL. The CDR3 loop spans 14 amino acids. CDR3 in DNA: TGCGCCAGCAGCAGTCAAATTATGGGGGACGAGCAGTACTTC. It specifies CASSSQIMGDEQYF.

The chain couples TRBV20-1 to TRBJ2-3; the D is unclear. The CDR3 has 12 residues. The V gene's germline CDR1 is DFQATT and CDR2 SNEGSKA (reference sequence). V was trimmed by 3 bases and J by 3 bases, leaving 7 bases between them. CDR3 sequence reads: CSASKGTDTQYF. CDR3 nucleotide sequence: TGCAGTGCTAGTAAGGGTACAGATACGCAGTATTTT.